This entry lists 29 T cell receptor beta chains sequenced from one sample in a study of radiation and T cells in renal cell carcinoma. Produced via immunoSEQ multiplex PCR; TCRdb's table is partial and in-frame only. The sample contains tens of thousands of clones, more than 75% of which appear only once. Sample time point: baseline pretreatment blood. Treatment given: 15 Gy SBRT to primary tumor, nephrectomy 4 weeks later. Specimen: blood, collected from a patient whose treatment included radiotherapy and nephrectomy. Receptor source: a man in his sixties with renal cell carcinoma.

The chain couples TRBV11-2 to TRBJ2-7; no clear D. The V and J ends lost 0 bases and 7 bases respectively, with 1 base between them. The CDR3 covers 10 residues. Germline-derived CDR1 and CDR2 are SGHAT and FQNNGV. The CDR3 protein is CASSLEEQYF. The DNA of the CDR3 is TGTGCCAGCAGCTTAGAAGAGCAGTACTTC.

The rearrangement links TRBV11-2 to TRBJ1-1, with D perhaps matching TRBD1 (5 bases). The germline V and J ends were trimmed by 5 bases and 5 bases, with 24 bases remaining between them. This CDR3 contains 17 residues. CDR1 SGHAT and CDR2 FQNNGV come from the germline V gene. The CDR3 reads CASSATGTPVRGTEAFF. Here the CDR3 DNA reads TGTGCCAGCAGCGCTACCGGGACTCCGGTTCGGGGGACTGAAGCTTTCTTT.

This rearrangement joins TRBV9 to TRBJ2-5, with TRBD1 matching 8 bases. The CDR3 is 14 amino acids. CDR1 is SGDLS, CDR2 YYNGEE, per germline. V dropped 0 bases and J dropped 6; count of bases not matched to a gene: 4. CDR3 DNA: TGTGCCAGCAGCGTAGAGGACAGGGCGAAGACCCAGTACTTC. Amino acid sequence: CASSVEDRAKTQYF.

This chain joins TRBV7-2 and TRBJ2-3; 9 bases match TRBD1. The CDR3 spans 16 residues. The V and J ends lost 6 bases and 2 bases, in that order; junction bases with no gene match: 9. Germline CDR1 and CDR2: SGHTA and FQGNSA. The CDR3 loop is CASRPPRQGDTDTQYF. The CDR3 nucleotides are TGTGCCAGCAGACCGCCAAGACAGGGGGACACAGATACGCAGTATTTT.

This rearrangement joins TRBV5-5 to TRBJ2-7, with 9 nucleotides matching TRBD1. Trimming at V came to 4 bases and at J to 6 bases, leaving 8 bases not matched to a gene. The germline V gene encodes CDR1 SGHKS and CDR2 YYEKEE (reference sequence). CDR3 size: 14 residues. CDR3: CASSPWDRAREQYF. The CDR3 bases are TGTGCCAGCAGCCCCTGGGACAGGGCACGCGAGCAGTACTTC.

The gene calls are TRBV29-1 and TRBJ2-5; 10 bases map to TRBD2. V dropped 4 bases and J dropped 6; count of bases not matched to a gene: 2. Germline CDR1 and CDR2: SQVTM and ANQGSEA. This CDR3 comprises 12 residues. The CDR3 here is CSVASGSQTQYF. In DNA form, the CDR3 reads TGCAGCGTTGCTAGCGGGAGCCAGACCCAGTACTTC.

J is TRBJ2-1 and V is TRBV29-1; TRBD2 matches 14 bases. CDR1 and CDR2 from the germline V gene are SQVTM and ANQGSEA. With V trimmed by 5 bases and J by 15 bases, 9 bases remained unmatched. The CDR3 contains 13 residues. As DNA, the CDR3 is TGCAGCGTTTTGGCCGGGACTAGCGGGAGAGGGTTCTTC. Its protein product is CSVLAGTSGRGFF.

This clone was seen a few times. The CDR3 here is CASSLSGRGNTQYF. CDR3 sequence (DNA): TGTGCCAGCAGCTTATCTGGGAGAGGAAATACGCAGTATTTT. The chain carries TRBV7-2 and TRBJ2-3; TRBD2 might be the D (5 bases). CDR1 is SGHTA and CDR2 is FQGNSA in the germline V gene. The CDR3 is made up of 14 amino acids. Between the trimmed V and J ends, which lost 2 bases and 7 bases, there was a span of 13 bases.

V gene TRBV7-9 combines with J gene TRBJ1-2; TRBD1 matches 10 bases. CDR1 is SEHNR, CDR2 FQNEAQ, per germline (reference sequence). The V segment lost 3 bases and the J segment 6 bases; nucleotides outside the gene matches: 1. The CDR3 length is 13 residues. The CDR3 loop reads CASSFGQGDGYTF. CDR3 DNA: TGTGCCAGCAGCTTTGGACAGGGGGATGGCTACACCTTC.

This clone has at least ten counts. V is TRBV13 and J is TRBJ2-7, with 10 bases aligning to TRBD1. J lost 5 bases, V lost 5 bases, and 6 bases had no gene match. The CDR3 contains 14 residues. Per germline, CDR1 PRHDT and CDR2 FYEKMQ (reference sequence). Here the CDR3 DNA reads TGTGCCAGCAGCCCAGGACAGGGGGACGACGAGCAGTACTTC. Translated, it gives CASSPGQGDDEQYF.

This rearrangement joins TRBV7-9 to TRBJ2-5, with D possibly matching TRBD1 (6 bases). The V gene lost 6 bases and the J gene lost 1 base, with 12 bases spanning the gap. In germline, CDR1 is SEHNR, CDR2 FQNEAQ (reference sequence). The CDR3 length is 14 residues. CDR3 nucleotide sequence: TGTGCCAGCAGACAGGGTACCTTCCAAGAGACCCAGTACTTC. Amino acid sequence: CASRQGTFQETQYF.

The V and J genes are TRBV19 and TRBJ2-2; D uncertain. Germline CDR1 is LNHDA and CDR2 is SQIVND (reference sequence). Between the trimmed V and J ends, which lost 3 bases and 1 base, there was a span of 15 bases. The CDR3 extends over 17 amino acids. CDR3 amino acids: CASSIIFGFLNTGELFF. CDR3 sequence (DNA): TGTGCCAGTAGTATCATTTTCGGGTTCTTGAACACCGGGGAGCTGTTTTTT.

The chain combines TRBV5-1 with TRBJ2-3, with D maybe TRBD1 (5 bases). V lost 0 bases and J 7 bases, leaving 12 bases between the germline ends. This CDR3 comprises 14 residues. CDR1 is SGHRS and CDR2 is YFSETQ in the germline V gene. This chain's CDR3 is CASSLDSRGNTQYF. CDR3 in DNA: TGCGCCAGCAGCTTGGACTCAAGGGGAAATACGCAGTATTTT.

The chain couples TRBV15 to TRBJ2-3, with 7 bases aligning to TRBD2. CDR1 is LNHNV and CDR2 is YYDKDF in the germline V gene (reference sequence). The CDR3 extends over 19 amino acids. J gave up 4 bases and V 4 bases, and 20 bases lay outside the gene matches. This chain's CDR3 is CATSKRWSHSRERSDTQYF. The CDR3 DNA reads TGTGCCACCAGCAAAAGATGGAGTCATTCGCGGGAGCGGTCAGATACGCAGTATTTT.

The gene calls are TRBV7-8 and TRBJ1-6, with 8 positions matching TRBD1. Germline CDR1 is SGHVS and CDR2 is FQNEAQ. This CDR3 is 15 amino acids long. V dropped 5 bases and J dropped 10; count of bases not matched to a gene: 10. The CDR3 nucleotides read TGTGCCAGCAGCGCCCCGCAGGGGGCGTGGTCACCCCTCCACTTT. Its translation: CASSAPQGAWSPLHF.

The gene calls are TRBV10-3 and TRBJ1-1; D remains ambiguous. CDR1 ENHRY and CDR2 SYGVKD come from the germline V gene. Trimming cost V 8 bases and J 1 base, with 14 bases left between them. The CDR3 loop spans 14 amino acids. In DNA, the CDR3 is TGTGCCATCGCCCCTACGGCAGCGAACACTGAAGCTTTCTTT. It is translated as CAIAPTAANTEAFF.

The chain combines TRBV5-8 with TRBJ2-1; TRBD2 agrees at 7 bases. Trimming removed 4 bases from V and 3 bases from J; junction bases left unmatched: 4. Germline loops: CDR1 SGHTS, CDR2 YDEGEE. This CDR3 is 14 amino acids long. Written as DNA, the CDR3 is TGTGCCAGCAGCGCCGGACTAGTCTACAATGAGCAGTTCTTC. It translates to CASSAGLVYNEQFF.

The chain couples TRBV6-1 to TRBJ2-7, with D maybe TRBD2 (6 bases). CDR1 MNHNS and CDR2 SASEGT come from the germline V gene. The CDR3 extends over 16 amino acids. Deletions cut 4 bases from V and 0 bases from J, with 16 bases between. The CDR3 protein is CASSGLAARNSYEQYF. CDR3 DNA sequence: TGTGCCAGCAGTGGCTTAGCGGCCCGCAACTCCTACGAGCAGTACTTC.

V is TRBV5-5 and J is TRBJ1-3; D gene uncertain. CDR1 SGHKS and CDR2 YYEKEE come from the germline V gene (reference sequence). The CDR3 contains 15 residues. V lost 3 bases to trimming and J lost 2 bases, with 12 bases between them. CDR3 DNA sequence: TGTGCCAGCAGCTCCCCTTCGAGGGCTGGAAACACCATATATTTT. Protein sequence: CASSSPSRAGNTIYF. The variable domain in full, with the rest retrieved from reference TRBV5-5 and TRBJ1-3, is DAGVTQSPTHLIKTRGQQVTLRCSPISGHKSVSWYQQVLGQGPQFIFQYYEKEERGRGNFPDRFSARQFPNYSSELNVNALLLGDSALYLCASSSPSRAGNTIYFGEGSWLTVV.

CDR3: CASSLVGTSGGEETQYF. In DNA form, the CDR3 reads TGCGCCAGCAGCTTGGTCGGGACTAGCGGAGGGGAAGAGACCCAGTACTTC. The genes are TRBV5-1 and TRBJ2-5, with 11 bases identical to TRBD2. The CDR3 consists of 17 residues. V lost 0 bases and J lost 3; bases outside the gene matches: 7. The germline CDR1 and CDR2 sequences are SGHRS and YFSETQ.

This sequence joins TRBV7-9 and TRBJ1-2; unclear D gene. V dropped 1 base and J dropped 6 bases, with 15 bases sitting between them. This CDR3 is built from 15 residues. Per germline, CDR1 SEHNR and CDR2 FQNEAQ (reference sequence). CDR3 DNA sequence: TGTGCCAGCAGCTTAGGAGGTAGGGTGTTGGATGGCTACACCTTC. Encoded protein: CASSLGGRVLDGYTF. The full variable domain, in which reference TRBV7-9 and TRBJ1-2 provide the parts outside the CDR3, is DTGVSQNPRHKITKRGQNVTFRCDPISEHNRLYWYRQTLGQGPEFLTYFQNEAQLEKSRLLSDRFSAERPKGSFSTLEIQRTEQGDSAMYLCASSLGGRVLDGYTFGSGTRLTVV.

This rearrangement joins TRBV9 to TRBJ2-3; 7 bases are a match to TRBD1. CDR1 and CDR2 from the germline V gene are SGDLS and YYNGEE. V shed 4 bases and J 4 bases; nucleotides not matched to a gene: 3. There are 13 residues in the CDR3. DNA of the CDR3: TGTGCCAGCAGCTACGGACAGGCAGATACGCAGTATTTT. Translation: CASSYGQADTQYF. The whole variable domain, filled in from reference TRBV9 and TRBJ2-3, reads DSGVTQTPKHLITATGQRVTLRCSPRSGDLSVYWYQQSLDQGLQFLIQYYNGEERAKGNILERFSAQQFPDLHSELNLSSLELGDSALYFCASSYGQADTQYFGPGTRLTVL.

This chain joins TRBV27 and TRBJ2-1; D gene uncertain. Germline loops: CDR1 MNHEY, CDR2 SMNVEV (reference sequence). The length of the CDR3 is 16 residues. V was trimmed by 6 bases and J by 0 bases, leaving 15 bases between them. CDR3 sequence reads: CASRPSRSSSYNEQFF. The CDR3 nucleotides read TGTGCCAGCAGACCGAGTCGATCGAGCTCCTACAATGAGCAGTTCTTC.

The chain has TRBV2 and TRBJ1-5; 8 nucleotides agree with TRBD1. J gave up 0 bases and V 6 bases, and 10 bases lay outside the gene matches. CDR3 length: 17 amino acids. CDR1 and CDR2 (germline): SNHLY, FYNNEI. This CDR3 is CASSGTGGTASNQPQHF. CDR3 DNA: TGTGCCAGCAGCGGGACAGGTGGCACGGCTAGCAATCAGCCCCAGCATTTT.

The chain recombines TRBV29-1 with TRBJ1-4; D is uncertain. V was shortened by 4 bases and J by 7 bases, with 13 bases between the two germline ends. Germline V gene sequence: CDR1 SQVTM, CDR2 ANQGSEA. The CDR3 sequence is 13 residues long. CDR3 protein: CSVVLSGGEKLFF. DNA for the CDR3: TGCAGCGTTGTTCTTTCGGGAGGTGAAAAACTGTTTTTT.

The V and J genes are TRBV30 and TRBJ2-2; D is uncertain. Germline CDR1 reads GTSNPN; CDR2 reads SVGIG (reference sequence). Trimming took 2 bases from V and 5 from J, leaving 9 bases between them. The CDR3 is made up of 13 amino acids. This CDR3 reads CAWSKEWTGELFF. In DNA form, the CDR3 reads TGTGCCTGGAGTAAGGAATGGACCGGGGAGCTGTTTTTT.

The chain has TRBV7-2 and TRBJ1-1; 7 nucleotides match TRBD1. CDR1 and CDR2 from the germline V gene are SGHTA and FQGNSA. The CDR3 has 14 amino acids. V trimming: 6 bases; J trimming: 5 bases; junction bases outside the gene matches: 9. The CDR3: CASRSTGAGTEAFF. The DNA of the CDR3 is TGTGCCAGCAGATCAACAGGGGCTGGGACTGAAGCTTTCTTT.

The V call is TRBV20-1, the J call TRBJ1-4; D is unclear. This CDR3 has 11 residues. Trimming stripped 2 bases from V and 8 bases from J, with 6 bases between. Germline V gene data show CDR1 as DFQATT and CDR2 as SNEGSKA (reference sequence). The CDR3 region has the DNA TGCAGTGCTAGAATTTCCGAAAAACTGTTTTTT. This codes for CSARISEKLFF.

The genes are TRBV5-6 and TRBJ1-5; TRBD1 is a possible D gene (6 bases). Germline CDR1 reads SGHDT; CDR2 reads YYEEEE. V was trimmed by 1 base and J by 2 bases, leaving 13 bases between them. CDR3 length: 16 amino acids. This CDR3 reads CASSLWVGGGNQPQHF. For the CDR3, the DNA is TGTGCCAGCAGCTTGTGGGTGGGGGGCGGCAATCAGCCCCAGCATTTT. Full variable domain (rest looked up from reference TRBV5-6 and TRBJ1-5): DAGVTQSPTHLIKTRGQQVTLRCSPKSGHDTVSWYQQALGQGPQFIFQYYEEEERQRGNFPDRFSGHQFPNYSSELNVNALLLGDSALYLCASSLWVGGGNQPQHFGDGTRLSIL.